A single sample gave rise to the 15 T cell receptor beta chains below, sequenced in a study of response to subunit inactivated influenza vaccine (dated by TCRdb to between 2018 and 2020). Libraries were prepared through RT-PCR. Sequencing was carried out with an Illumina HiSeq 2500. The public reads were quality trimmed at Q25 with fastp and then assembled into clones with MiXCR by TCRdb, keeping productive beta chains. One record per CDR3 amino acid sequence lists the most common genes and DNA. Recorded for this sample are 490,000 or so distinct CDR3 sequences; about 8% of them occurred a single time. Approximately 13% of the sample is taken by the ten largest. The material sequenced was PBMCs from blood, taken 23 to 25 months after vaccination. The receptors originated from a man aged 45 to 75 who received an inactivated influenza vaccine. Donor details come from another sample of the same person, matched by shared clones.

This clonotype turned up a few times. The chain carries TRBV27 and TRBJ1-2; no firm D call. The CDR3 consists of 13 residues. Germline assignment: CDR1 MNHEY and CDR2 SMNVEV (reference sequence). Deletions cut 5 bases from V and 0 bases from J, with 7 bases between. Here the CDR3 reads CASSAQTNYGYTF. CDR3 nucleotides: TGTGCCAGCAGTGCCCAGACTAACTATGGCTACACCTTC.

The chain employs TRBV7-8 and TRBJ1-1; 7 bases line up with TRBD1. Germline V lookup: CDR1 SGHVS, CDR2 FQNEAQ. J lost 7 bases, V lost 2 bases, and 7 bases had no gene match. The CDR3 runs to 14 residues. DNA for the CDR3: TGTGCCAGCAGCTTATCGGGACAGTACAATGAAGCTTTCTTT. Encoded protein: CASSLSGQYNEAFF.

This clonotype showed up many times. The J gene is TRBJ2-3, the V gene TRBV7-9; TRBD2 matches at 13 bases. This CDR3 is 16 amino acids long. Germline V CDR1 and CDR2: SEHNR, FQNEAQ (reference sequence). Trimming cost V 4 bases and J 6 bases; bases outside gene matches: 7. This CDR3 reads CASSSGLAGRSDTQYF. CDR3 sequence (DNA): TGTGCCAGCAGCTCGGGACTAGCGGGACGGTCGGATACGCAGTATTTT.

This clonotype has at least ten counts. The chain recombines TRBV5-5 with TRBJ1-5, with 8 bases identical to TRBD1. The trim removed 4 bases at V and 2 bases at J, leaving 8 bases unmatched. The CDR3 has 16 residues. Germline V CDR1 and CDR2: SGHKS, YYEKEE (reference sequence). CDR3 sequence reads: CASSLGQGIGNQPQHF. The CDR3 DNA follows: TGTGCCAGCAGCCTAGGACAGGGAATCGGCAATCAGCCCCAGCATTTT.

DNA for the CDR3: TGTGCCAGCAGCTTAGAGGGCGGCCTTAGAGGAGCCAAAAACATTCAGTACTTC. It specifies CASSLEGGLRGAKNIQYF. The chain joins TRBV11-3 to TRBJ2-4; D is unclear. Germline values: CDR1 SGHNT, CDR2 YENEEA. The CDR3 contains 18 residues. The ends were cut back, 0 bases at V and 0 bases at J, with 15 bases in the middle.

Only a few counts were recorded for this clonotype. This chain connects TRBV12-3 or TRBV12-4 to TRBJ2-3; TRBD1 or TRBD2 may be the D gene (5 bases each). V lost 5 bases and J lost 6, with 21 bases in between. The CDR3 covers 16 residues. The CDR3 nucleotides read TGTGCCAGCAGTGGGGGACGGGGTCCCTTAACCGATACGCAGTATTTT. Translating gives CASSGGRGPLTDTQYF.

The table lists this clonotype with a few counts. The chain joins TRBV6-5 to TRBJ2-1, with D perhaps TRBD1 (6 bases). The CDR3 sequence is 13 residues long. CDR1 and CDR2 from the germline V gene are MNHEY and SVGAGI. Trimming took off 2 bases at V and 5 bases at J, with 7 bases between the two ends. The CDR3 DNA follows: TGTGCCAGCAGTTACCACAGGGACAATGAGCAGTTCTTC. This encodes CASSYHRDNEQFF.

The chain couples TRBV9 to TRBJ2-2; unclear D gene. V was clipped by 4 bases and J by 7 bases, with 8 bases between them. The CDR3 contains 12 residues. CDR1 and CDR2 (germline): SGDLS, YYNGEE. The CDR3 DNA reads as TGTGCCAGCAGCTCCATGCTCGGGGAGCTGTTTTTT. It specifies CASSSMLGELFF.

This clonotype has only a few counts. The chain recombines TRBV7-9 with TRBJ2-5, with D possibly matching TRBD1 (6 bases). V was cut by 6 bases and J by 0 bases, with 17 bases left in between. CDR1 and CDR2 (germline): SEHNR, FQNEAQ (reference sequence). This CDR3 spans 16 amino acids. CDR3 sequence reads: CASSSNRDTNQETQYF. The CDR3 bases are TGTGCCAGCAGTTCCAACCGGGACACCAACCAAGAGACCCAGTACTTC.

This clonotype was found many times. The CDR3 region is CASSHRGRQNIQYF. For the CDR3, the DNA is TGTGCCAGCAGTCACAGGGGGCGCCAAAACATTCAGTACTTC. The chain couples TRBV28 to TRBJ2-4, with 9 bases aligning to TRBD1. Germline V gives CDR1 MDHEN, CDR2 SYDVKM. This CDR3 is built from 14 residues. The V and J ends lost 5 bases and 5 bases, in that order; junction bases with no gene match: 4.

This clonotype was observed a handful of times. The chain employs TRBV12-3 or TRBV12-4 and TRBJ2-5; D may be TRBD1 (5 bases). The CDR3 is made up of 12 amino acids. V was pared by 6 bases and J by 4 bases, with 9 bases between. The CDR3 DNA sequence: TGTGCCAGCAGATATGGGGCAGAGACCCAGTACTTC. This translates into CASRYGAETQYF.

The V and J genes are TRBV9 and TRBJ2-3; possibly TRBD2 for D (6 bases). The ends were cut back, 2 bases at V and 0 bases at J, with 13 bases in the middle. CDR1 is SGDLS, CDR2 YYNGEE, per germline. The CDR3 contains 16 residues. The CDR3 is CASSVYGSISTDTQYF. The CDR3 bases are TGTGCCAGCAGCGTTTACGGGAGTATCAGCACAGATACGCAGTATTTT.

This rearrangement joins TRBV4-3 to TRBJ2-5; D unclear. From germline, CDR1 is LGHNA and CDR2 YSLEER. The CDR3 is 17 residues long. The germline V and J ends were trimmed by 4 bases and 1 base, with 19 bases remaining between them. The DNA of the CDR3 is TGCGCCAGCAGCCGAGACCACCGGGCCCCTGGCCAAGAGACCCAGTACTTC. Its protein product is CASSRDHRAPGQETQYF.

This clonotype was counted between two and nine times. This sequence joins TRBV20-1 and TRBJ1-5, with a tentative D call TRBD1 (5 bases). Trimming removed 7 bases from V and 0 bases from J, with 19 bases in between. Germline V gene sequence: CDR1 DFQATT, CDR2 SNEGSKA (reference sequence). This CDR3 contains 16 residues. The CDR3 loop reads CSGRRRVDYSNQPQHF. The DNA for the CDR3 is TGCAGTGGACGGCGCAGGGTGGATTATAGCAATCAGCCCCAGCATTTT.

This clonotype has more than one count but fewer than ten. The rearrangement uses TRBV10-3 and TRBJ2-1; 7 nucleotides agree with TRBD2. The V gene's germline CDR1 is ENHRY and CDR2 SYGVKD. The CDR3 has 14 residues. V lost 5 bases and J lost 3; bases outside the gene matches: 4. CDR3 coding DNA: TGTGCCATCAGTCCTAGCGGATACTACAATGAGCAGTTCTTC. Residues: CAISPSGYYNEQFF.